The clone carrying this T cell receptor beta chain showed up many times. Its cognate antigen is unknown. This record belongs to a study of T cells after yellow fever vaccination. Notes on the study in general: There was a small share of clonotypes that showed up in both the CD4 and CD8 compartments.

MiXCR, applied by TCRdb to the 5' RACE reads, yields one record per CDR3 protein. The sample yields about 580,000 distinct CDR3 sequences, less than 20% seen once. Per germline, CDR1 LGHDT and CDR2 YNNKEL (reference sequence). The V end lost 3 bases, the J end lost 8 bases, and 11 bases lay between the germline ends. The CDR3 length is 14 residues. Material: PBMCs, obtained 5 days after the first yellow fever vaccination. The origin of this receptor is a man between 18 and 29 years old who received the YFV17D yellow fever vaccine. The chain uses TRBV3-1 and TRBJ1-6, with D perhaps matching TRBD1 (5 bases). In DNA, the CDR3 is TGTGCCAGCAGCCAGGTGACAGCCGATTCACCCCTCCACTTT. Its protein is CASSQVTADSPLHF. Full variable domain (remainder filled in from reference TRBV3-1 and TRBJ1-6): DTAVSQTPKYLVTQMGNDKSIKCEQNLGHDTMYWYKQDSKKFLKIMFSYNNKELIINETVPNRFSPKSPDKAHLNLHINSLELGDSAVYFCASSQVTADSPLHFGNGTRLTVT.